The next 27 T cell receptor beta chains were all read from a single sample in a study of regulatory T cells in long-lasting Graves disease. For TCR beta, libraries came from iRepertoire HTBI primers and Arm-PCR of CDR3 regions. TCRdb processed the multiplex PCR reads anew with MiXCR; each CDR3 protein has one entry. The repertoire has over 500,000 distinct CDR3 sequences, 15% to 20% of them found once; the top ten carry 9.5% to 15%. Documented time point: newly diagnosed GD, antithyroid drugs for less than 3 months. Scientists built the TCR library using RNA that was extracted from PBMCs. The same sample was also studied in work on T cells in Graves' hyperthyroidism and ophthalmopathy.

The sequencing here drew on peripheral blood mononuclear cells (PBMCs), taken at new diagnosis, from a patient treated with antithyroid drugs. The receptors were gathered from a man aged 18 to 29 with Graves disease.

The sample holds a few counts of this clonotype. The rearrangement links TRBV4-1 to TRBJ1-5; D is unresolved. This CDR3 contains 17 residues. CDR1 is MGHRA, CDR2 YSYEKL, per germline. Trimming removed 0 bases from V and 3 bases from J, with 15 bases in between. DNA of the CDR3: TGCGCCAGCAGCCAAGATGAGTCGCGCAGGAACAATCAGCCCCAGCATTTT. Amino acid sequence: CASSQDESRRNNQPQHF.

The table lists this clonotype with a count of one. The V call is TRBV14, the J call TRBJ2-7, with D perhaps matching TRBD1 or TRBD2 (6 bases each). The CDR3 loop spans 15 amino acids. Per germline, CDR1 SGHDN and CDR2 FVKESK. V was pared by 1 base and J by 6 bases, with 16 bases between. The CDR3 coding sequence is TGTGCCAGCAGCCAAGTACAGGGAGGAGTGGGCGAGCAGTACTTC. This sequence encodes CASSQVQGGVGEQYF.

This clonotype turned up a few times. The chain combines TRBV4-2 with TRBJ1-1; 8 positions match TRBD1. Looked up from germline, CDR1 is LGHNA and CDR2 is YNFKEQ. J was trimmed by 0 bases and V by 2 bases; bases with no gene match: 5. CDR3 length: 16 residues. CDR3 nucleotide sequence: TGTGCCAGCAGCCAACTCGGGACAGGACTGAACACTGAAGCTTTCTTT. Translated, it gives CASSQLGTGLNTEAFF.

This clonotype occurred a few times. CDR3 protein: CASSYSWTGSETQYF. As DNA, the CDR3 is TGTGCCAGCAGTTACTCGTGGACAGGGAGCGAGACCCAGTACTTC. The V and J genes are TRBV6-5 and TRBJ2-5; 8 bases match TRBD1. CDR3 size: 15 residues. The germline CDR1 and CDR2 sequences are MNHEY and SVGAGI. J was trimmed by 5 bases and V by 0 bases; bases with no gene match: 5.

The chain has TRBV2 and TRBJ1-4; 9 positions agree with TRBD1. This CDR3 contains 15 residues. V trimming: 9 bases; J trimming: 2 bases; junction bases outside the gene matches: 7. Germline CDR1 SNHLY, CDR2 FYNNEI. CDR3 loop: CASGGQGTTNEKLFF. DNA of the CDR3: TGTGCCAGTGGGGGACAGGGCACGACTAATGAAAAACTGTTTTTT.

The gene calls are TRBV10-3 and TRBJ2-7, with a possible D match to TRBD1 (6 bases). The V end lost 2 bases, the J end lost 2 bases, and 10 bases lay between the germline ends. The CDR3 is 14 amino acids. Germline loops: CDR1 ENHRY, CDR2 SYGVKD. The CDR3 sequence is CAISEIGGTYEQYF. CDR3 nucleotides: TGTGCCATCAGTGAGATAGGGGGTACCTACGAGCAGTACTTC.

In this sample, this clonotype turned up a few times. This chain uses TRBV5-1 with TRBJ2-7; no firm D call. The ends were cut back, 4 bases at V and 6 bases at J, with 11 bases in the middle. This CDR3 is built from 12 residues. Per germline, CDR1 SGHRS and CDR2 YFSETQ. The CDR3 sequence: CASSPGLAEQYF. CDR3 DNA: TGCGCCAGCAGCCCCGGCTTGGCCGAGCAGTACTTC.

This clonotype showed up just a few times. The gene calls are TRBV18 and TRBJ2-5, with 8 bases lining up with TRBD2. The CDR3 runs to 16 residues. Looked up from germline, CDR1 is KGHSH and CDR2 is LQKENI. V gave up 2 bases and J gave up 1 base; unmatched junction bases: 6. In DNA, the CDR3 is TGTGCCAGCTCACCAGAGCGGGAGAGACCCCAAGAGACCCAGTACTTC. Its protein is CASSPERERPQETQYF.

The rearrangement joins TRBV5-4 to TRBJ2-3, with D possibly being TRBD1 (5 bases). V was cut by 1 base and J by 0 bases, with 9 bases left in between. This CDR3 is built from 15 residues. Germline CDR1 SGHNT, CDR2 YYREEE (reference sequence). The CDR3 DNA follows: TGTGCCAGCAGCTTGAAAAACAGGAGCACAGATACGCAGTATTTT. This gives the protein CASSLKNRSTDTQYF.

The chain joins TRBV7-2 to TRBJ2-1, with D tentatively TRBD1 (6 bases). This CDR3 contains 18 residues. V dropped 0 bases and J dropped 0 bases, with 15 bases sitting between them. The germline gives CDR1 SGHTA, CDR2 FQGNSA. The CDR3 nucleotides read TGTGCCAGCAGCTTAGCGGGGGCAGGGCACTGCTCCTACAATGAGCAGTTCTTC. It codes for CASSLAGAGHCSYNEQFF. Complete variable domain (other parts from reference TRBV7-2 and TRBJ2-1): GAGVSQSPSNKVTEKGKDVELRCDPISGHTALYWYRQSLGQGLEFLIYFQGNSAPDKSGLPSDRFSAERTGGSVSTLTIQRTQQEDSAVYLCASSLAGAGHCSYNEQFFGPGTRLTVL.

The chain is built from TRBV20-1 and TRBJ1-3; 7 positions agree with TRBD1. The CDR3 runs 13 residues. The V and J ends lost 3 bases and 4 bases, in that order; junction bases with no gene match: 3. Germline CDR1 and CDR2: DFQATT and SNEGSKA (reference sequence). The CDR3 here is CSASGTDGNTIYF. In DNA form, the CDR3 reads TGCAGTGCTAGCGGGACAGACGGAAACACCATATATTTT.

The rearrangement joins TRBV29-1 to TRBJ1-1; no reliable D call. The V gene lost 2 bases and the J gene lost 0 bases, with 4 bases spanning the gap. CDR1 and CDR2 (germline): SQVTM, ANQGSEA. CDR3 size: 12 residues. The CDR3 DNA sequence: TGCAGCGTTGAACCTTTGAACACTGAAGCTTTCTTT. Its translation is CSVEPLNTEAFF.

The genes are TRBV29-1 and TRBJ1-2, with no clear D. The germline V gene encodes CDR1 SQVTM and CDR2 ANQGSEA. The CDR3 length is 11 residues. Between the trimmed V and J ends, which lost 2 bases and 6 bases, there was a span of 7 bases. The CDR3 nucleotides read TGCAGCGTTGAAAGGGAGGATGGCTACACCTTC. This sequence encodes CSVEREDGYTF.

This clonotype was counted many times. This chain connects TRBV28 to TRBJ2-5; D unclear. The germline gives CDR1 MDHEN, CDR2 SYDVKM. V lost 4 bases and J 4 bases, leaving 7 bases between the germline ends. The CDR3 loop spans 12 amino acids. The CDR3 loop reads CASSSPGETQYF. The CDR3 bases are TGTGCCAGCAGTTCCCCGGGAGAGACCCAGTACTTC. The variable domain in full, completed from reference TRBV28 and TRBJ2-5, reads DVKVTQSSRYLVKRTGEKVFLECVQDMDHENMFWYRQDPGLGLRLIYFSYDVKMKEKGDIPEGYSVSREKKERFSLILESASTNQTSMYLCASSSPGETQYFGPGTRLLVL.

The DNA for the CDR3 is TGTGCCAGTACCTCCGGGCAAAATGCCGACGGGGAGCTGTTTTTT. Translating gives CASTSGQNADGELFF. V gene TRBV19 combines with J gene TRBJ2-2; unclear D gene. The CDR3 contains 15 residues. V dropped 7 bases and J dropped 7 bases, with 19 bases sitting between them. Germline lookup yields CDR1 LNHDA and CDR2 SQIVND (reference sequence).

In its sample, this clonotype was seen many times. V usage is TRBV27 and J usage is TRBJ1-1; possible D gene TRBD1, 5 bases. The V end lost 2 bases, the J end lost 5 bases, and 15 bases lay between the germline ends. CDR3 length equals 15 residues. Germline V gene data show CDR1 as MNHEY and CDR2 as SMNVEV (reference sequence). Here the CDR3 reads CASSLGVRAETEAFF. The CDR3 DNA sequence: TGTGCCAGCAGTTTAGGGGTCAGGGCGGAGACTGAAGCTTTCTTT.

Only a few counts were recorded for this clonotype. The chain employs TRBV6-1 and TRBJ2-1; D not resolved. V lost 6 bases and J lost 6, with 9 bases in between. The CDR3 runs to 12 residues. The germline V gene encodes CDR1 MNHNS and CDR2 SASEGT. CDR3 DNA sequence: TGTGCCAGCAGCATCCCACGCAATGAGCAGTTCTTC. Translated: CASSIPRNEQFF.

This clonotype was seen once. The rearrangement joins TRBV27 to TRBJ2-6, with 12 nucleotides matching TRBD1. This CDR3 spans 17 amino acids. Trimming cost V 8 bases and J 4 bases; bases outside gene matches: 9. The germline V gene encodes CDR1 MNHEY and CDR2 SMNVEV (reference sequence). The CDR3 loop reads CASGRDRGRAGANVLTF. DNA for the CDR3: TGTGCCAGCGGGCGGGACAGGGGGCGCGCAGGGGCCAACGTCCTGACTTTC.

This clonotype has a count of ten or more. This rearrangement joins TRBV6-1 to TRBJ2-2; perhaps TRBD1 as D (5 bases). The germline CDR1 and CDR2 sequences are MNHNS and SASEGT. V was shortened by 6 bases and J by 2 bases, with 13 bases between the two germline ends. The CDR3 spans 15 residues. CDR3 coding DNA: TGTGCCAGCAGCGACGGGCAGGGAAACACCGGGGAGCTGTTTTTT. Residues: CASSDGQGNTGELFF.

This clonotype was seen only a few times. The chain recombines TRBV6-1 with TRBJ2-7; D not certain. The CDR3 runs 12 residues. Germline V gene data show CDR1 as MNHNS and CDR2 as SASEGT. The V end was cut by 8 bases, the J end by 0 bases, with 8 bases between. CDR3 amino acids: CASCRSSYEQYF. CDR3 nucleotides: TGTGCCAGCTGCCGGAGCTCCTACGAGCAGTACTTC.

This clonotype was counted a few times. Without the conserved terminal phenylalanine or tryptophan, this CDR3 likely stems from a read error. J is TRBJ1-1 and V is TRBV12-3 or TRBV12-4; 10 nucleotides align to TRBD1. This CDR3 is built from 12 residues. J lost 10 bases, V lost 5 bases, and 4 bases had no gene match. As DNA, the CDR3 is TGTGCCAGCAGTCCGGGACAGGGGAGAGCTTTCCTT. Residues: CASSPGQGRAFL.

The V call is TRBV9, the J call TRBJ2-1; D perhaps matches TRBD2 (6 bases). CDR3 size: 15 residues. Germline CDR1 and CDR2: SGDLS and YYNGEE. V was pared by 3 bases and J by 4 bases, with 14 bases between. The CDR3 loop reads CASSERAGSYNEQFF. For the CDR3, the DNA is TGTGCCAGCAGCGAGAGAGCGGGCTCGTACAATGAGCAGTTCTTC.

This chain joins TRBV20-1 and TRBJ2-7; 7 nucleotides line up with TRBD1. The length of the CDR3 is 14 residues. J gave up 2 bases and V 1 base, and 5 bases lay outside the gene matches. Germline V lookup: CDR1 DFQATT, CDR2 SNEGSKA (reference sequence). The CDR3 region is CSARVDRVPYEQYF. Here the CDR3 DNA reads TGCAGTGCTAGAGTTGACAGGGTCCCCTACGAGCAGTACTTC.

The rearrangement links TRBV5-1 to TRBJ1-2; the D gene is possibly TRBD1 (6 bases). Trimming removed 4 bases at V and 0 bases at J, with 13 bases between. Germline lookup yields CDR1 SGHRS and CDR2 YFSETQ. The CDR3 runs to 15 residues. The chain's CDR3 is CASSPEGGPNYGYTF. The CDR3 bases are TGCGCCAGCAGCCCCGAGGGGGGACCTAACTATGGCTACACCTTC.

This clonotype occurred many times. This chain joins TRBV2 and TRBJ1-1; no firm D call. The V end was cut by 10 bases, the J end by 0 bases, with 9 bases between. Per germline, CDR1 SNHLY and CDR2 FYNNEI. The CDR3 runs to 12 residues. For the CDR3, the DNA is TGTGCCAACAAAATCCTGAACACTGAAGCTTTCTTT. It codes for CANKILNTEAFF.

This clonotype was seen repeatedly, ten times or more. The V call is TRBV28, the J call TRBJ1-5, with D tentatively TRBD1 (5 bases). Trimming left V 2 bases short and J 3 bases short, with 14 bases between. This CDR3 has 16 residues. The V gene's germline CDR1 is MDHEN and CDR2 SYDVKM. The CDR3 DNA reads TGTGCCAGCAGTTTAGGACACCTTATTGTCAATCAGCCCCAGCATTTT. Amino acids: CASSLGHLIVNQPQHF.

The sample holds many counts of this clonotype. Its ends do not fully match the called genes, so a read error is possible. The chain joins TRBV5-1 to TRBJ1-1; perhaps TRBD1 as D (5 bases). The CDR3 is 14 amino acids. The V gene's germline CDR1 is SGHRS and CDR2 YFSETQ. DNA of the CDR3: TGTGCCAGCAGCGTAGACAGAGTGAACACTGAAGCTTTCTTT. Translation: CASSVDRVNTEAFF. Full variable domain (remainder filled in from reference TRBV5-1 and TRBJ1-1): KAGVTQTPRYLIKTRGQQVTLSCSPISGHRSVSWYQQTPGQGLQFLFEYFSETQRNKGNFPGRFSGRQFSNSRSEMNVSTLELGDSALYLCASSVDRVNTEAFFGQGTRLTVV.